These 9 T cell receptor beta chains were sequenced from one sample in a study of Ad26.COV2.S vaccination and SARS-CoV-2 variants. The treatment: roughly 19 received Ad26.COV2.S at low or high dose, single or two shots; about 5 received placebo; per-sample allocation not given. After the first vaccine or placebo injection, samples were drawn on day 63. Repertoires were generated with immunoSEQ multiplex PCR, while TCRdb's copy carries only in-frame clones and drops some. Of over 400,000 clones in the sample, roughly 91% were seen once. The sample was peripheral blood, taken in a trial of Ad26.COV2.S vaccine versus placebo. The receptors were sampled from a person between 18 and 60 years old who received the Ad26.COV2.S COVID-19 vaccine or a placebo.

This chain links TRBV28 with TRBJ2-4; possible D gene TRBD2, 6 bases. Trimming shortened V by 3 bases and J by 3 bases, and 9 bases separated the two germline ends. The CDR3 is 14 amino acids. Germline V gene sequence: CDR1 MDHEN, CDR2 SYDVKM. CDR3 region: CASSLGGYKNIQYF. The DNA of the CDR3 is TGTGCCAGCAGTTTGGGGGGTTACAAAAACATTCAGTACTTC.

Only a few counts were recorded for this clone. The chain recombines TRBV19 with TRBJ2-7; TRBD2 agrees at 10 bases. This CDR3 has 12 amino acids. Germline V gene sequence: CDR1 LNHDA, CDR2 SQIVND (reference sequence). The J segment lost 8 bases and the V segment lost 6 bases, leaving 4 bases of the junction unmatched. The DNA for the CDR3 is TGTGCCAGTAGGCTAGCGGGAGAAAAGCAGTACTTC. It specifies CASRLAGEKQYF. The full variable domain, rest sourced from reference TRBV19 and TRBJ2-7, is DGGITQSPKYLFRKEGQNVTLSCEQNLNHDAMYWYRQDPGQGLRLIYYSQIVNDFQKGDIAEGYSVSREKKESFPLTVTSAQKNPTAFYLCASRLAGEKQYFGPGTRLTVT.

The chain joins TRBV5-1 to TRBJ1-5; TRBD1 is a possible D gene (6 bases). V lost 1 base to trimming and J lost 5 bases, with 13 bases between them. Germline CDR1 and CDR2: SGHRS and YFSETQ. The length of the CDR3 is 15 residues. CDR3: CASSLQGSRDQPQHF. CDR3 bases: TGCGCCAGCAGCTTGCAGGGGTCCAGGGATCAGCCCCAGCATTTT.

V usage is TRBV9 and J usage is TRBJ2-7; TRBD2 agrees at 8 bases. The CDR3 totals 15 residues. From germline, CDR1 is SGDLS and CDR2 YYNGEE. After removal of 5 bases from V and 3 bases from J, the junction contained 10 bases not matched to a gene. The CDR3 is CASSPGVAGSYEQYF. The CDR3 DNA reads TGTGCCAGCAGTCCTGGGGTAGCGGGAAGCTACGAGCAGTACTTC.

The chain recombines TRBV14 with TRBJ2-1, with TRBD2 matching over 10 bases. J lost 0 bases, V lost 4 bases, and 6 bases had no gene match. The CDR3 has 17 amino acids. CDR1 SGHDN and CDR2 FVKESK come from the germline V gene. The CDR3 DNA reads as TGTGCCAGCAGCCCGACTAGCGGGCCTAGCTCCTACAATGAGCAGTTCTTC. This translates into CASSPTSGPSSYNEQFF.

V gene TRBV7-8 combines with J gene TRBJ1-6, with D unclear. V was clipped by 2 bases and J by 0 bases, with 5 bases between them. Looked up from germline, CDR1 is SGHVS and CDR2 is FQNEAQ. This CDR3 spans 15 amino acids. The CDR3 nucleotides are TGTGCCAGCAGCTTAAGGGACTCCTATAATTCACCCCTCCACTTT. Its protein product is CASSLRDSYNSPLHF.

V is TRBV5-4 and J is TRBJ2-3, with 12 bases lining up with TRBD2. Germline CDR1 reads SGHNT; CDR2 reads YYREEE (reference sequence). V was pared by 4 bases and J by 2 bases, with 8 bases of the junction left unmatched. CDR3 length: 17 amino acids. The CDR3 loop reads CASSPGTSGPLTDTQYF. CDR3 DNA: TGTGCCAGCAGCCCCGGGACTAGCGGGCCCCTCACAGATACGCAGTATTTT.

The chain couples TRBV27 to TRBJ1-2; the D gene is possibly TRBD1 (6 bases). Germline V gene lookup returns CDR1 MNHEY and CDR2 SMNVEV (reference sequence). Trimming pared 6 bases from V and 6 bases from J, leaving 11 bases between. This CDR3 has 12 amino acids. CDR3 nucleotides: TGTGCCAGCAGCCCCAGGGGACATGGCTACACCTTC. This gives the protein CASSPRGHGYTF.

The chain uses TRBV19 and TRBJ2-1; D is unclear. V gave up 3 bases and J gave up 3 bases, with 6 bases separating them. This CDR3 contains 13 residues. Germline CDR1 LNHDA, CDR2 SQIVND (reference sequence). Here the CDR3 DNA reads TGTGCCAGTAGTATGACTCTCTACAATGAGCAGTTCTTC. It translates to CASSMTLYNEQFF. The variable domain in full, completed from reference TRBV19 and TRBJ2-1, reads DGGITQSPKYLFRKEGQNVTLSCEQNLNHDAMYWYRQDPGQGLRLIYYSQIVNDFQKGDIAEGYSVSREKKESFPLTVTSAQKNPTAFYLCASSMTLYNEQFFGPGTRLTVL.